This T cell receptor (beta chain) was observed in a study of CXCR3-negative and CXCR3-positive naive CD8 T cells. Study-wide results and limits: Naive subsets showed comparable surface CD5, and TCR interaction strength was also inferred from TRB CDR3 physicochemistry. More hydrophobic TRB CDR3s occurred in CXCR3-positive than in CXCR3-negative naive cells.

Germline V gene lookup returns CDR1 MNHEY and CDR2 SMNVEV (reference sequence). This CDR3 is built from 14 residues. A note on this clonotype: Its antigen is undetermined.

The authors made the TRB cDNA libraries by 5' RACE using UMI labels. TCRdb reprocessed the 5' RACE reads and stores each CDR3 protein as one record, lacking DNA. The sample includes tens of thousands of distinct CDR3 sequences. Material for sequencing was naive CXCR3+ CD8+ T cells from blood. Subset in this sample: CD45RO-CCR7+CD27+CD95- naive CD8+ T cells expressing CXCR3 (TNR3+). The receptor's source is a human donor in good health. Some clones in this sample may be carry-over from other donors' samples. The genes are TRBV27 and TRBJ2-1; TCRdb designates TRBD1, a call that cannot be tested without DNA. CDR3 region: CASSLQGDFNEQFF.